The entry below gives a single T cell receptor (beta chain) sequence along with its context. Its target antigen remains unknown. Base qualities are not recorded, but no much larger clone differs from it by a single base. Other DNA sequences in the sample encode the same CDR3. Using the deep immunoSEQ assay, multiplex PCR amplified TCR CDR3 regions from genomic DNA. Extracted genomic DNA from each cell subset was spread evenly across all wells of several immunoSEQ 96-well plates, with each plate serving as a replicate. Each replicate PCR for sorted subsets received about 0.2 ug genomic DNA, equal to 28,000 or so T cell genomes. Purified libraries were measured with a Qubit 3.0 fluorometer, size-checked on a Bioanalyzer 2100, and measured again with the KAPA Library Quantification kit. Each immunoSEQ 96-well plate was sequenced on its own single-read 150-cycle Illumina NextSeq 550 flow cell. The authors processed their data as follows. Because the immunoSEQ output included only junctional sequences and no quality scores, the filtering could not be the same as the filtering used for full-length reads. Sequences were annotated with PyIR, a Python wrapper for IgBLAST v1.9, using IMGT germline references to assign V/J genes and CDR3. Reads were filtered out if the reads had weak V/J assignments (E-value above 1e-6), no CDR3, stop codons, out-of-frame junctions, or ambiguous translated residues. A V3J clonotype was defined by an identical inferred V gene, J gene, and CDR3 amino acid sequence. To compute the percentage overlap between repertoires, the number of shared unique clonotypes was divided by the size of the smaller repertoire. Repertoire richness was assessed with RTK rarefaction, the Chao1 estimator, and Recon v2.1 estimates of unobserved clonotypes. Generation probabilities for all TCRbeta clonotypes obtained by the gDNA method from several donors were computed using OLGA. TCRdb carries this immuneACCESS record with in-frame sequences only. Its versions omit some clonotypes, under half of them owing to an unresolved V gene in the studies checked, with the rest unexplained. V, J and clone size are taken as reported in that table, and D and trimming were inferred from the DNA itself. The sample yields 730,000 or so clones; roughly 78% were counted once. In total, the top ten clones hold under 2% of the sample.

The donors were healthy, HIV-negative adults who had no recently reported acute infections or vaccinations. Only Caucasian adults living in Nashville, Tennessee, USA were represented among the donors. CD4+ T cells were enriched by magnetic negative selection, after which naive cells were positively selected on CD45RA and the negative fraction was taken as the memory subset. After blood collection by leukapheresis, PBMCs were isolated using Ficoll-Histopaque density gradient centrifugation and then cryopreserved in the vapor phase of liquid nitrogen. Analytical flow cytometry was used to check the purity and quantity of every magnetically sorted T cell population. From each sorted fraction, genomic DNA was isolated and quantified by UV absorbance on a Nanodrop 2000c. CDR1 and CDR2 (SGHAT, FQNNGV) derive from the germline V gene. The V and J ends are trimmed by 6 bases and 3 bases, leaving 9 bases between them. Its CDR3 holds 13 amino acids, cysteine through phenylalanine. Left in the record is the CDR3 DNA by itself, 39 bases read in frame from the first base.

The data stem from a study of shared clonotypes between healthy human individuals (dated by TCRdb to 2019 to 2021). Background on the whole study: A few men and two women, aged 18 to 49 years, made up the cohort. To estimate repertoire size and how much clonotype sharing occurs between individuals, the study deeply sequenced the blood TCR repertoires of five healthy adults. For each donor, three plates each were used for CD4 naive and CD4 memory, two plates were used for CD8 naive, and one plate was used for CD8 memory. To increase sequencing depth and limit assay-specific biases, TCR repertoire library preparation and sequencing were carried out by different laboratories using diverse techniques. Leukapheresis yielded between about 0.8 and 8.9 billion PBMCs per donor. Broader findings and caveats from the paper: Estimated clonotype richness was generally larger for naive than for memory subsets. Compared with non-shared clonotypes, the clonotypes found in all four sorted-subset donors had higher generation probabilities. The small number of donors limited the genetic and exposure-history diversity represented. Across several donors, 5% to 6% of naive CD4, roughly 3.5% of naive CD8, about 2.3% of memory CD4, and approximately 0.4% of memory CD8 clonotypes were shared. Incomplete sequencing was indicated by rarefaction of sorted-subset datasets, despite the large sequencing depth. Pairwise subsampling led to the expectation that sequencing depth would affect the degree of clonotype sharing among donors. Only blood was sampled, and tissue TCR repertoires likely differ from those in blood.

The specimen was memory CD4+ T cells sorted from blood. The cell subset or site label for this specimen denotes: CD45RA-negative fraction. Recombination joined TRBV11-2 with TRBJ2-1, with TRBD1 as a weak D call on 6 bases. The source is a young woman in good health. The CDR3 protein: CASSSGVYNEQFF. The base sequence is TGTGCCAGCAGTTCAGGGGTCTACAATGAGCAGTTCTTC.